Below are 3 T cell receptor beta chains sequenced from a single sample in a study of cytomegalovirus exposure and HLA in healthy donors. The PCR employed 60 Vbeta primers together with 13 Jbeta primers. TCRdb's copy holds only in-frame clones and misses some; the assay was immunoSEQ multiplex PCR. This table holds about 120,000 clones, 79% found once. The sample comprised PBMCs. All receptors derive from a man aged 25-45 years in good health and CMV-seropositive.

V is TRBV7-3 and J is TRBJ1-2; TRBD1 might be the D (5 bases). CDR1 is SGHTA and CDR2 is FQGTGA in the germline V gene. There are 13 residues in the CDR3. V was clipped by 5 bases and J by 5 bases, with 12 bases between them. The DNA for the CDR3 is TGTGCCAGCAGCCCCCAGGACAAGTATGGCTACACCTTC. This codes for CASSPQDKYGYTF.

The chain is built from TRBV25-1 and TRBJ2-3; D is unclear. V was trimmed by 3 bases and J by 4 bases, leaving 8 bases between them. The length of the CDR3 is 13 residues. Germline CDR1 MGHDK, CDR2 SYGVNS. The CDR3 loop is CASSEVGADTQYF. The CDR3 DNA reads as TGTGCCAGCAGTGAGGTGGGCGCAGATACGCAGTATTTT. Full variable domain (missing parts from reference TRBV25-1 and TRBJ2-3): EADIYQTPRYLVIGTGKKITLECSQTMGHDKMYWYQQDPGMELHLIHYSYGVNSTEKGDLSSESTVSRIRTEHFPLTLESARPSHTSQYLCASSEVGADTQYFGPGTRLTVL.

The chain carries TRBV5-5 and TRBJ1-5; D is possibly TRBD1 (6 bases). Germline-derived CDR1 and CDR2 are SGHKS and YYEKEE (reference sequence). The CDR3 runs to 16 residues. The V end was cut by 1 base, the J end by 2 bases, with 13 bases between. This CDR3 reads CASSLLQGLGNQPQHF. CDR3 bases: TGTGCCAGCAGCTTGTTACAGGGCCTGGGCAATCAGCCCCAGCATTTT.